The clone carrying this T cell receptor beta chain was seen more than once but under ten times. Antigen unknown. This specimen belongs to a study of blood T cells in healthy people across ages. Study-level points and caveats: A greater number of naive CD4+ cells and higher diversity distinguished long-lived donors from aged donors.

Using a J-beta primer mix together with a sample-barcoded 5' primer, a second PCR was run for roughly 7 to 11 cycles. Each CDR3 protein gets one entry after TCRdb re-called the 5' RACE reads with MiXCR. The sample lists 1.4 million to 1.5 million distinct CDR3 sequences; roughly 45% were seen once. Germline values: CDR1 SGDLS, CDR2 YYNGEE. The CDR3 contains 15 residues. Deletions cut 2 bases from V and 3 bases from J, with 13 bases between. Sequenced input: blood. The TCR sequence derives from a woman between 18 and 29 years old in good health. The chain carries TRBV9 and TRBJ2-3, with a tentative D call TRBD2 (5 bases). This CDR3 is CASSVNSGSTDTQYF. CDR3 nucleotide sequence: TGTGCCAGCAGCGTCAACAGCGGCTCGACAGATACGCAGTATTTT.